The 20 T cell receptor beta chains reported below all come from one sample, sequenced in a study of CD8 T cells in Susac syndrome. An input of about 0.5 to 1 ug of RNA was subjected to reverse transcription using random hexamers. A single record per CDR3 protein comes from TCRdb applying MiXCR to the immunoSEQ multiplex PCR reads. This sample has 140,000 to 150,000 distinct CDR3 sequences; roughly 95% occur once, and the top ten carry over 0.065%. What was sequenced was CD4+ T cells from PBMCs. The receptor source for this set is a human donor with Susac syndrome.

The rearrangement links TRBV6-5 to TRBJ2-7; D tentatively fits TRBD1 or TRBD2 (6 bases each). The CDR3 loop spans 15 amino acids. Trimming removed 5 bases at V and 3 bases at J, with 17 bases between. Germline V lookup: CDR1 MNHEY, CDR2 SVGAGI. CDR3 sequence reads: CASSLGRGGGYEQYF. CDR3 coding DNA: TGTGCCAGCAGTCTGGGCCGAGGGGGAGGCTACGAGCAGTACTTC.

The chain links TRBV12-3 or TRBV12-4 to TRBJ2-1; D is tentatively TRBD1 or TRBD2 (5 bases each). Trimming left V 7 bases short and J 6 bases short, with 19 bases between. The length of the CDR3 is 15 residues. The CDR3 is CASNLRGTGSNEQFF. CDR3 nucleotides: TGTGCCAGCAACCTGAGGGGTACAGGATCCAATGAGCAGTTCTTC.

The chain couples TRBV5-4 to TRBJ2-4; tentatively, D is TRBD1 or TRBD2 (5 bases each). The V gene's germline CDR1 is SGHNT and CDR2 YYREEE (reference sequence). Trimming took 2 bases from V and 6 from J, leaving 9 bases between them. The CDR3 sequence is 13 residues long. The CDR3 nucleotides read TGTGCCAGCAGCTTCGAGGGGACAAACATTCAGTACTTC. Translation gives CASSFEGTNIQYF.

This rearrangement joins TRBV5-4 to TRBJ2-7; TRBD1 matches 8 bases. CDR3 length: 15 amino acids. The ends lost 5 bases at V and 3 bases at J; junction bases unmatched: 10. Germline assignment: CDR1 SGHNT and CDR2 YYREEE (reference sequence). The CDR3 reads CASSSPGQGRYEQYF. In DNA form, the CDR3 reads TGTGCCAGCAGTTCTCCCGGACAGGGACGCTACGAGCAGTACTTC.

V is TRBV20-1 and J is TRBJ1-5; D may be TRBD1 (5 bases). V was clipped by 2 bases and J by 2 bases, with 7 bases between them. The CDR3 is made up of 13 amino acids. Germline CDR1 and CDR2: DFQATT and SNEGSKA (reference sequence). The CDR3 coding sequence is TGCAGTGCTAGATCCAGGGGCAATCAGCCCCAGCATTTT. It yields the protein CSARSRGNQPQHF.

The chain has TRBV5-4 and TRBJ2-2, with TRBD1 matching over 9 bases. The CDR3 extends over 15 amino acids. Looked up from germline, CDR1 is SGHNT and CDR2 is YYREEE (reference sequence). The trim removed 5 bases at V and 6 bases at J, leaving 8 bases unmatched. The CDR3 nucleotides are TGTGCCAGCAGACGGGACAGGGTCGGCCCCGGGGAGCTGTTTTTT. It encodes CASRRDRVGPGELFF. Looking up the rest from reference TRBV5-4 and TRBJ2-2 gives the full variable domain: ETGVTQSPTHLIKTRGQQVTLRCSSQSGHNTVSWYQQALGQGPQFIFQYYREEENGRGNFPPRFSGLQFPNYSSELNVNALELDDSALYLCASRRDRVGPGELFFGEGSRLTVL.

This sequence joins TRBV2 and TRBJ2-3; 8 bases line up with TRBD1. CDR1 is SNHLY, CDR2 FYNNEI, per germline. The CDR3 is 14 residues long. With 7 bases clipped from V and 4 bases from J, the junction kept 7 bases outside the gene matches. In DNA, the CDR3 is TGTGCCAGCAAGTACTCACAGGGGGCAGATACGCAGTATTTT. Residues: CASKYSQGADTQYF.

This chain connects TRBV29-1 to TRBJ1-2; no clear D gene. V was cut by 5 bases and J by 2 bases, with 9 bases left in between. The germline V gene encodes CDR1 SQVTM and CDR2 ANQGSEA. CDR3 length: 12 amino acids. CDR3 DNA sequence: TGCAGCGTTTTTTGGGCCAACTATGGCTACACCTTC. As protein: CSVFWANYGYTF. The full variable domain, rest sourced from reference TRBV29-1 and TRBJ1-2, is SAVISQKPSRDICQRGTSLTIQCQVDSQVTMMFWYRQQPGQSLTLIATANQGSEATYESGFVIDKFPISRPNLTFSTLTVSNMSPEDSSIYLCSVFWANYGYTFGSGTRLTVV.

This chain joins TRBV4-1 and TRBJ1-2, with a possible D match to TRBD1 (5 bases). There are 16 residues in the CDR3. The ends were cut back, 3 bases at V and 4 bases at J, with 18 bases in the middle. The germline CDR1 and CDR2 sequences are MGHRA and YSYEKL. CDR3 protein: CASSHLRDGLLYGYTF. For the CDR3, the DNA is TGCGCCAGCAGCCACCTCCGGGACGGCCTTCTCTATGGCTACACCTTC.

The chain combines TRBV12-3 or TRBV12-4 with TRBJ2-1; 9 positions agree with TRBD1. V trimming: 5 bases; J trimming: 9 bases; junction bases outside the gene matches: 5. The CDR3 length is 13 residues. The CDR3 loop is CASSGDRVGEQFF. The CDR3 DNA is TGTGCCAGCAGTGGGGACAGGGTGGGTGAGCAGTTCTTC.

CDR3 protein: CASTLRPNNEQFF. CDR3 DNA sequence: TGTGCCAGCACACTCCGCCCTAACAATGAGCAGTTCTTC. The V and J genes are TRBV5-6 and TRBJ2-1; no clear D gene. The ends were cut back, 6 bases at V and 5 bases at J, with 12 bases in the middle. CDR1 and CDR2 from the germline V gene are SGHDT and YYEEEE. The CDR3 spans 13 residues. The entire variable domain, with the rest obtained from reference TRBV5-6 and TRBJ2-1, is as follows: DAGVTQSPTHLIKTRGQQVTLRCSPKSGHDTVSWYQQALGQGPQFIFQYYEEEERQRGNFPDRFSGHQFPNYSSELNVNALLLGDSALYLCASTLRPNNEQFFGPGTRLTVL.

In DNA, the CDR3 is TGCAGCGTTGTGTCGGGACGCACAGATACGCAGTATTTT. Amino acid sequence: CSVVSGRTDTQYF. V usage is TRBV29-1 and J usage is TRBJ2-3; tentatively, D is TRBD1 or TRBD2 (5 bases each). The CDR3 is 13 residues long. The germline V gene has CDR1 SQVTM and CDR2 ANQGSEA. Between the trimmed V and J ends, which lost 4 bases and 1 base, there was a span of 9 bases.

V and J are TRBV15 and TRBJ2-3; 8 bases line up with TRBD2. The CDR3 is 14 residues long. V shed 4 bases, J shed 4 bases, and the junction held 4 bases outside the gene matches. From germline, CDR1 is LNHNV and CDR2 YYDKDF (reference sequence). CDR3 coding DNA: TGTGCCACCAGCACCCCGGGGGGGGCAGATACGCAGTATTTT. The encoded protein is CATSTPGGADTQYF.

The rearrangement links TRBV24-1 to TRBJ2-5; 7 bases map to TRBD1. CDR3 size: 15 residues. J lost 5 bases, V lost 4 bases, and 9 bases had no gene match. The germline gives CDR1 KGHDR, CDR2 SFDVKD. The CDR3 DNA reads TGTGCCACCAGTGACCCTAGACAGGGAGTGGAGACCCAGTACTTC. Protein: CATSDPRQGVETQYF.

V is TRBV20-1 and J is TRBJ1-1; D is perhaps TRBD1 (5 bases). The V end was cut by 7 bases, the J end by 11 bases, with 23 bases between. Germline V CDR1 and CDR2: DFQATT, SNEGSKA (reference sequence). There are 13 residues in the CDR3. The CDR3 here is CSVGTDRLRGAFF. CDR3 nucleotide sequence: TGCAGTGTGGGAACCGACAGACTCCGGGGGGCTTTCTTT.

The V and J genes are TRBV20-1 and TRBJ1-5; 8 nucleotides line up with TRBD1. The CDR3 covers 13 residues. V dropped 5 bases and J dropped 6; count of bases not matched to a gene: 6. The germline V gene encodes CDR1 DFQATT and CDR2 SNEGSKA (reference sequence). CDR3 region: CSALGQGSQPQHF. CDR3 nucleotides: TGCAGTGCTCTAGGACAGGGAAGTCAGCCCCAGCATTTT.

The V gene is TRBV4-1, the J gene TRBJ2-5; TRBD2 might be the D (6 bases). V gave up 3 bases and J gave up 0 bases, with 8 bases separating them. This CDR3 comprises 14 residues. The germline V gene encodes CDR1 MGHRA and CDR2 YSYEKL. For the CDR3, the DNA is TGCGCCAGCAGCCAGGCGGGACACCAAGAGACCCAGTACTTC. Its protein is CASSQAGHQETQYF.

A few counts support this clonotype. CDR3 loop: CSADRLNTEAFF. The CDR3 coding sequence is TGCAGCGCTGACAGGTTGAACACTGAAGCTTTCTTT. This chain links TRBV29-1 with TRBJ1-1, with D perhaps TRBD1 (6 bases). The germline V gene encodes CDR1 SQVTM and CDR2 ANQGSEA. The V gene lost 7 bases and the J gene lost 0 bases, with 9 bases spanning the gap. The CDR3 totals 12 residues.

V is TRBV29-1 and J is TRBJ2-3, with 7 nucleotides matching TRBD2. V dropped 3 bases and J dropped 0; count of bases not matched to a gene: 3. CDR1 and CDR2 from the germline V gene are SQVTM and ANQGSEA. CDR3 size: 14 residues. The CDR3 protein is CSVDKRGSTDTQYF. CDR3 bases: TGCAGCGTTGATAAGCGGGGTAGCACAGATACGCAGTATTTT.

The chain recombines TRBV25-1 with TRBJ2-1; D may match TRBD1 or TRBD2 (6 bases each). From germline, CDR1 is MGHDK and CDR2 SYGVNS. V was trimmed by 5 bases and J by 5 bases, leaving 19 bases between them. The length of the CDR3 is 16 residues. CDR3 in amino acids: CASSLGGGVTHNEQFF. CDR3 coding DNA: TGTGCCAGCAGTTTGGGGGGCGGGGTCACCCACAATGAGCAGTTCTTC.